Included here is one T cell receptor beta chain sequence, with context. Germline V gene data show CDR1 as GTSNPN and CDR2 as SVGIG (reference sequence). The CDR3 extends over 13 amino acids. V trimming: 3 bases; J trimming: 7 bases; junction bases outside the gene matches: 6. Authors' methods: Estimates of nucleated cell counts were drawn from the amplification of reference gene primers. Profiling relied on immunoSEQ multiplex PCR, and the TCRdb table lists in-frame clones only, not all of them. V and J calls and clone size come straight from that table; D and trimming were deduced from the DNA. The repertoire holds around 100,000 clones, with approximately 88% as singletons. This entry comes from a study of blood T cell repertoires in COVID-19. As for the study in general: The United States, Italy and Spain provided the acute and convalescent COVID-19 samples. Sources were T cells, B-cell-depleted T cells, or PBMCs; the material itself was cDNA or gDNA.

The origin of this receptor is a woman in her seventies with acute or convalescent COVID-19. Sequencing was performed on peripheral blood. The V and J genes are TRBV30 and TRBJ2-7; 10 bases map to TRBD2. This chain's CDR3 is CAWRSGRGREQYF. CDR3 DNA sequence: TGTGCCTGGAGGAGCGGGAGGGGAAGGGAGCAGTACTTC. The full variable domain, rest sourced from reference TRBV30 and TRBJ2-7, is SQTIHQWPATLVQPVGSPLSLECTVEGTSNPNLYWYRQAAGRGLQLLFYSVGIGQISSEVPQNLSASRPQDRQFILSSKKLLLSDSGFYLCAWRSGRGREQYFGPGTRLTVT.